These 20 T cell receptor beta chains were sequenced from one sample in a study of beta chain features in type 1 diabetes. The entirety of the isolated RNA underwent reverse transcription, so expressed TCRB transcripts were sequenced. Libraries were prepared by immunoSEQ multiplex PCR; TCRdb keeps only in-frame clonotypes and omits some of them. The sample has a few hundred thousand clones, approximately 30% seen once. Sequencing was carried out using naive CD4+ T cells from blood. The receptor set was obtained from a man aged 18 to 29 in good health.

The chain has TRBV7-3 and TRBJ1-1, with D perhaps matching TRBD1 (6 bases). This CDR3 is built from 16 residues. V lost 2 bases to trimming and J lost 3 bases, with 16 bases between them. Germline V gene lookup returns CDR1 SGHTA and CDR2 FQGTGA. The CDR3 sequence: CASSLGARGGYTEAFF. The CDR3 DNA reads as TGTGCCAGCAGCTTAGGTGCGCGAGGGGGGTACACTGAAGCTTTCTTT.

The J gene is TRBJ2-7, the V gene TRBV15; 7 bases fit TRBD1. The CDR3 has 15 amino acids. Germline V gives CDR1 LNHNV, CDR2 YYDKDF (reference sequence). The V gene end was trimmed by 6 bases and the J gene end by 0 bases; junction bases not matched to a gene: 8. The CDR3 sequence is CATRPPQGSSYEQYF. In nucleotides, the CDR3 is TGTGCCACCAGGCCTCCACAGGGGAGCTCCTACGAGCAGTACTTC. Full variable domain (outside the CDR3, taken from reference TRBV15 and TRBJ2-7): DAMVIQNPRYQVTQFGKPVTLSCSQTLNHNVMYWYQQKSSQAPKLLFHYYDKDFNNEADTPDNFQSRRPNTSFCFLDIRSPGLGDTAMYLCATRPPQGSSYEQYFGPGTRLTVT.

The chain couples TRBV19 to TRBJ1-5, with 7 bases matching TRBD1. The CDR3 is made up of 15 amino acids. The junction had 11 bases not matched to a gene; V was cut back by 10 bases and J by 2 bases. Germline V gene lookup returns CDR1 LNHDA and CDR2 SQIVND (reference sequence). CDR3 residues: CATRRDRAGNQPQHF. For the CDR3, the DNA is TGTGCCACCCGGCGAGACAGGGCTGGCAATCAGCCCCAGCATTTT. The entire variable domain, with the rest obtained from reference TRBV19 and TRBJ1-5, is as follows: DGGITQSPKYLFRKEGQNVTLSCEQNLNHDAMYWYRQDPGQGLRLIYYSQIVNDFQKGDIAEGYSVSREKKESFPLTVTSAQKNPTAFYLCATRRDRAGNQPQHFGDGTRLSIL.

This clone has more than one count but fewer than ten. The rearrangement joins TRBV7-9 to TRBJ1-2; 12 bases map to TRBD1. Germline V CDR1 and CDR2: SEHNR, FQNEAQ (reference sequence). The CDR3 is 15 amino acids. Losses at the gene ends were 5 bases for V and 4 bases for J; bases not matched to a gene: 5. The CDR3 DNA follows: TGTGCCAGCAGCGAAGGGACAGGGGGCCTCTATGGCTACACCTTC. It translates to CASSEGTGGLYGYTF.

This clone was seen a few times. CDR3 DNA: TGTGCCAGCAGCTTGGGACAGGGCAGCTCCTACGAGCAGTACTTC. Translation gives CASSLGQGSSYEQYF. The chain links TRBV7-6 to TRBJ2-7, with TRBD1 matching 9 bases. Germline V gene lookup returns CDR1 SGHVS and CDR2 FNYEAQ. After removal of 3 bases from V and 0 bases from J, the junction contained 3 bases not matched to a gene. The CDR3 contains 15 residues.

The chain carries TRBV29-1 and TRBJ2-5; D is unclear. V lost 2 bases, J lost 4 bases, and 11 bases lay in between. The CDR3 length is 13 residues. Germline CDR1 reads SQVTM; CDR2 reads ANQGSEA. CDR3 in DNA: TGCAGCGTTGAATGGTCGATTGGAGAGACCCAGTACTTC. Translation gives CSVEWSIGETQYF.

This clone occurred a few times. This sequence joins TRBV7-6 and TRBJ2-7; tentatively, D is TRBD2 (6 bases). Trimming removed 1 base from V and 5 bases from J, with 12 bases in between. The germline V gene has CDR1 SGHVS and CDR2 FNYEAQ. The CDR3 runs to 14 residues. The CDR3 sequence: CASSLGPGRHEQYF. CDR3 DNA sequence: TGTGCCAGCAGCTTAGGCCCAGGGAGGCACGAGCAGTACTTC.

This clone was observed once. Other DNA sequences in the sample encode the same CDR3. Here the CDR3 DNA reads TGCGCCAGCAGCTTGGATGGGGGCTCCTACAATGAGCAGTTCTTC. This sequence encodes CASSLDGGSYNEQFF. The chain combines TRBV5-1 with TRBJ2-1; D assignment may be TRBD1 or TRBD2 (5 bases each). The ends were cut back, 0 bases at V and 0 bases at J, with 7 bases in the middle. Germline CDR1 SGHRS, CDR2 YFSETQ. The CDR3 has 15 amino acids.

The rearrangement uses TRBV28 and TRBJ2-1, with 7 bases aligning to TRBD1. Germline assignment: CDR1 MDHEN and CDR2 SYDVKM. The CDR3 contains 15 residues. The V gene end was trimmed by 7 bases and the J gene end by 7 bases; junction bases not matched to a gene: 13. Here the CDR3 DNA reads TGTGCCAGCACTACCGACAGGGTTATCGATAATGAGCAGTTCTTC. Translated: CASTTDRVIDNEQFF.

The DNA of the CDR3 is TGTGCCAGCAGCTGGACAGGGTACGGCTACACCTTC. It translates to CASSWTGYGYTF. The J gene is TRBJ1-2, the V gene TRBV7-2; TRBD1 matches 8 bases. The V segment lost 4 bases and the J segment 8 bases; nucleotides outside the gene matches: 3. CDR1 is SGHTA, CDR2 FQGNSA, per germline. This CDR3 has 12 residues.

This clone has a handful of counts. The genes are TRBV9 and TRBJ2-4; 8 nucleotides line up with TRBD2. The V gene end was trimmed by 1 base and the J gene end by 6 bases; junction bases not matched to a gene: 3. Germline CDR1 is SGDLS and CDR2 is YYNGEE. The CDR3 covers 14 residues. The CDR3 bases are TGTGCCAGCAGCGTAAGCACTAGCGGAAACATTCAGTACTTC. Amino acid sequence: CASSVSTSGNIQYF.

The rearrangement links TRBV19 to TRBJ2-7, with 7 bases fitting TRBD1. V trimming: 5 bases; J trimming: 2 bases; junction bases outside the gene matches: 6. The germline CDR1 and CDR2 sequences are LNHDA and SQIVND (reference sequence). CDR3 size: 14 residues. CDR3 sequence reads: CASSPRDRAYEQYF. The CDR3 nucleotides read TGTGCCAGTAGTCCCCGGGACAGAGCCTACGAGCAGTACTTC.

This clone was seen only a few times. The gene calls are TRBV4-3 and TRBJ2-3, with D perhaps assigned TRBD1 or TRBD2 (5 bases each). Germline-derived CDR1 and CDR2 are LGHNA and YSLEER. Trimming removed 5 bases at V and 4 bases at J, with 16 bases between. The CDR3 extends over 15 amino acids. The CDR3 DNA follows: TGCGCCAGCAGCTTTGAGGGGCTAGCCCCAGATACGCAGTATTTT. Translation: CASSFEGLAPDTQYF.

The CDR3 protein is CASSLGISSLEAFF. The CDR3 DNA reads TGTGCCAGCAGCTTAGGGATAAGCAGCCTTGAAGCTTTCTTT. The rearrangement uses TRBV7-9 and TRBJ1-1; no definite D call. V was clipped by 1 base and J by 7 bases, with 13 bases between them. The germline CDR1 and CDR2 sequences are SEHNR and FQNEAQ (reference sequence). This CDR3 has 14 amino acids.

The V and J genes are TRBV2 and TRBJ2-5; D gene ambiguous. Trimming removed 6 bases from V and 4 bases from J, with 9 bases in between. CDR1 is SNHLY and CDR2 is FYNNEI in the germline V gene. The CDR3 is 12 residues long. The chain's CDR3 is CASRPVAETQYF. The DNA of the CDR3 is TGTGCCAGCAGGCCGGTAGCAGAGACCCAGTACTTC.

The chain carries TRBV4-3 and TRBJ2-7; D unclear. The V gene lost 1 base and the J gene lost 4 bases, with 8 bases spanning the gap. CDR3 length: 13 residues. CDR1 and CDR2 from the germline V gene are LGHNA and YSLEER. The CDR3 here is CASSQVLAYEQYF. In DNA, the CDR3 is TGCGCCAGCAGCCAAGTTCTGGCTTACGAGCAGTACTTC.

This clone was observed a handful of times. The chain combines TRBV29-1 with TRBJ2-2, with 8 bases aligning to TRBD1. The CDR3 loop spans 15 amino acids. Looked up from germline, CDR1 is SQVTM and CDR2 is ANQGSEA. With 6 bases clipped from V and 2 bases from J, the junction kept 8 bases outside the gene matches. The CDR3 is CSVADRGPNTGELFF. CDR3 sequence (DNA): TGCAGCGTCGCTGACAGGGGACCCAACACCGGGGAGCTGTTTTTT.

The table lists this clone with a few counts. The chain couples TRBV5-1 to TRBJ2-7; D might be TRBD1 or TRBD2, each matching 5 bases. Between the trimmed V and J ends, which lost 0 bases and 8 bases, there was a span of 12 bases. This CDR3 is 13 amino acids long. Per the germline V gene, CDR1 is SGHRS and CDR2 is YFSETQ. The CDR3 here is CASSLAGAAQQYF. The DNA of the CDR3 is TGCGCCAGCAGCTTGGCCGGGGCGGCGCAGCAGTACTTC.

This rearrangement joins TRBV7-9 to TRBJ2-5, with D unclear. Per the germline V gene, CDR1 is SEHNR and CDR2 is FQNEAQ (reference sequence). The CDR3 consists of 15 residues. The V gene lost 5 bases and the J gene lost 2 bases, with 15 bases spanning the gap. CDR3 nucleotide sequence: TGTGCCAGCAGCCCCCTCAAGAACACTCAAGAGACCCAGTACTTC. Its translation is CASSPLKNTQETQYF.

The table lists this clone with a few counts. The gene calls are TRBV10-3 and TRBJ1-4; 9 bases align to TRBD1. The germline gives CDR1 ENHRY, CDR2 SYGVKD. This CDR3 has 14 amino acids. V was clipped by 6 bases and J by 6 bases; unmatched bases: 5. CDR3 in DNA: TGTGCCATCAGGCCCGGGGACAGGGATGAAAAACTGTTTTTT. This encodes CAIRPGDRDEKLFF.